Following are 29 T cell receptor beta chains from one sample sequenced in a study of T cell changes during pregnancy in multiple sclerosis (dated by TCRdb to between 2017 and 2020). Libraries were built with the immunoSEQ multiplex PCR assay. TCRdb provides this immuneACCESS table in a form limited to in-frame rearrangements. Some clones are lacking; in checked studies, under half of them reflect an unresolved V gene, and why the rest are absent is not known. Across this sample there are around 71,000 clones, with about 92% seen only once. The top ten constitute roughly 1.5% of the sample. The source material was peripheral blood, sampled after pregnancy. The receptors originated from a female donor with multiple sclerosis, enrolled in a pregnancy study.

V and J are TRBV11-2 and TRBJ1-4; a weak D match, TRBD1 (5 bases). V was pared by 5 bases and J by 4 bases, with 11 bases between. The length of the CDR3 is 14 residues. Germline CDR1 is SGHAT and CDR2 is FQNNGV. This CDR3 is CASSPRRGNEKLFF. CDR3 sequence (DNA): TGTGCCAGCAGCCCCAGGAGGGGTAATGAAAAACTGTTTTTT.

This clone was detected only once. The chain has TRBV4-1 and TRBJ2-5, with 8 positions matching TRBD1. Germline CDR1 reads MGHRA; CDR2 reads YSYEKL. Losses at the gene ends were 1 base for V and 5 bases for J; bases not matched to a gene: 6. This CDR3 has 15 residues. The CDR3 coding sequence is TGCGCCAGCAGCCAAGGACAGGGGACTGTCGAGACCCAGTACTTC. It yields the protein CASSQGQGTVETQYF.

This clone was seen a single time. The chain carries TRBV18 and TRBJ1-1; perhaps TRBD1 as D (6 bases). CDR1 KGHSH and CDR2 LQKENI come from the germline V gene. Trimming removed 0 bases from V and 4 bases from J, with 18 bases in between. The CDR3 has 17 residues. Written as DNA, the CDR3 is TGTGCCAGCTCACCACCGAATGGTGGTAGAGGGGGCACTGAAGCTTTCTTT. Residues: CASSPPNGGRGGTEAFF.

The V and J genes are TRBV28 and TRBJ1-2; TRBD1 might be the D (6 bases). The CDR3 is made up of 18 amino acids. CDR1 is MDHEN, CDR2 SYDVKM, per germline. Deletions cut 5 bases from V and 4 bases from J, with 26 bases between. CDR3 protein: CASSLPTPMGGLSYGYTF. CDR3 bases: TGTGCCAGCAGTCTACCTACCCCCATGGGGGGGCTTAGCTATGGCTACACCTTC.

This sequence joins TRBV5-6 and TRBJ2-1; TRBD2 agrees at 8 bases. CDR1 is SGHDT and CDR2 is YYEEEE in the germline V gene. CDR3 length: 15 residues. The V segment lost 1 base and the J segment 1 base; nucleotides outside the gene matches: 1. DNA of the CDR3: TGTGCCAGCAGCTTGCGCGGGAGGTCCTACAATGAGCAGTTCTTC. Protein product: CASSLRGRSYNEQFF.

This chain uses TRBV27 with TRBJ2-1; TRBD2 matches at 10 bases. The length of the CDR3 is 16 residues. Unmatched junction bases numbered 8, after V lost 3 bases and J lost 6 bases. CDR1 and CDR2 (germline): MNHEY, SMNVEV (reference sequence). The CDR3 reads CASSFSPSGGPNEQFF. The CDR3 bases are TGTGCCAGCAGTTTTTCTCCTAGCGGGGGACCCAATGAGCAGTTCTTC.

The V gene is TRBV2, the J gene TRBJ2-2; 7 positions match TRBD2. Germline V gene lookup returns CDR1 SNHLY and CDR2 FYNNEI. V was pared by 7 bases and J by 0 bases, with 8 bases of the junction left unmatched. This CDR3 region has 16 residues. CDR3 loop: CASKGRGRANTGELFF. CDR3 in DNA: TGTGCCAGCAAAGGCAGAGGGAGGGCGAACACCGGGGAGCTGTTTTTT. The entire variable domain, with the rest obtained from reference TRBV2 and TRBJ2-2, is as follows: EPEVTQTPSHQVTQMGQEVILRCVPISNHLYFYWYRQILGQKVEFLVSFYNNEISEKSEIFDDQFSVERPDGSNFTLKIRSTKLEDSAMYFCASKGRGRANTGELFFGEGSRLTVL.

This sequence joins TRBV6-1 and TRBJ2-3, with a possible D match to TRBD1 (6 bases). V dropped 5 bases and J dropped 4 bases, with 10 bases sitting between them. CDR3 length: 13 residues. Germline V lookup: CDR1 MNHNS, CDR2 SASEGT. The CDR3 sequence is CASSPTGPDTQYF. CDR3 in DNA: TGTGCCAGCAGTCCTACAGGGCCAGATACGCAGTATTTT.

The chain couples TRBV7-9 to TRBJ2-1; 9 positions agree with TRBD2. CDR3 length: 17 residues. Germline V gives CDR1 SEHNR, CDR2 FQNEAQ (reference sequence). The V and J ends lost 4 bases and 2 bases, in that order; junction bases with no gene match: 9. In DNA, the CDR3 is TGTGCCAGCAGCTCGTCCCTTAGCGGGAGAACCTACAATGAGCAGTTCTTC. Amino acids: CASSSSLSGRTYNEQFF. The complete variable domain, with remaining parts taken from reference TRBV7-9 and TRBJ2-1, reads DTGVSQNPRHKITKRGQNVTFRCDPISEHNRLYWYRQTLGQGPEFLTYFQNEAQLEKSRLLSDRFSAERPKGSFSTLEIQRTEQGDSAMYLCASSSSLSGRTYNEQFFGPGTRLTVL.

V gene TRBV6-4 combines with J gene TRBJ1-1, with 8 bases that match TRBD1. V shed 5 bases and J 3 bases; nucleotides not matched to a gene: 2. Looked up from germline, CDR1 is MRHNA and CDR2 is SNTAGT. This CDR3 spans 13 amino acids. The CDR3 sequence: CASSLDRDTEAFF. Here the CDR3 DNA reads TGTGCCAGCAGTTTGGACAGGGACACTGAAGCTTTCTTT.

The chain carries TRBV6-1 and TRBJ2-2; weak D call: TRBD1 (6 bases). CDR3 size: 14 residues. Germline V gene lookup returns CDR1 MNHNS and CDR2 SASEGT. With 6 bases removed from V and 5 bases from J, the gap between germline ends came to 13 bases. The CDR3 DNA reads as TGTGCCAGCAGCGCCAGGGGTTGGACCGGGGAGCTGTTTTTT. Protein: CASSARGWTGELFF.

V gene TRBV6-1 combines with J gene TRBJ2-7; 7 nucleotides match TRBD1. The CDR3 has 15 amino acids. Trimming removed 2 bases from V and 7 bases from J; junction bases left unmatched: 11. CDR1 is MNHNS and CDR2 is SASEGT in the germline V gene. The CDR3 protein is CASSEWDRSGFEQYF. CDR3 bases: TGTGCCAGCAGTGAATGGGACAGAAGTGGTTTTGAGCAGTACTTC.

This sequence joins TRBV5-4 and TRBJ2-3; D is unclear. Germline V gene data show CDR1 as SGHNT and CDR2 as YYREEE (reference sequence). The length of the CDR3 is 14 residues. V shed 0 bases and J shed 2 bases, with 7 bases lying between them. The CDR3, as DNA: TGTGCCAGCAGCTTGGGGTCCTACACAGATACGCAGTATTTT. Translated: CASSLGSYTDTQYF.

The chain combines TRBV18 with TRBJ1-1; D remains ambiguous. CDR3 length equals 13 residues. Trimming took off 4 bases at V and 1 base at J, with 7 bases between the two ends. Germline V gene data show CDR1 as KGHSH and CDR2 as LQKENI. The CDR3 spells CASSRAGNTEAFF. Written as DNA, the CDR3 is TGTGCCAGCTCACGCGCGGGGAACACTGAAGCTTTCTTT.

The chain recombines TRBV7-2 with TRBJ1-1, with a possible D match to TRBD1 (5 bases). The CDR3 has 16 residues. Per the germline V gene, CDR1 is SGHTA and CDR2 is FQGNSA. Between the trimmed V and J ends, which lost 5 bases and 6 bases, there was a span of 22 bases. CDR3 DNA: TGTGCCAGCAGCCTAGGTCCTCGGCAGGGTAGTCCTGAAGCTTTCTTT. It yields the protein CASSLGPRQGSPEAFF.

This chain links TRBV7-3 with TRBJ2-7; TRBD1 matches at 9 bases. Trimming removed 5 bases from V and 7 bases from J; junction bases left unmatched: 9. Germline values: CDR1 SGHTA, CDR2 FQGTGA. There are 14 residues in the CDR3. CDR3 in amino acids: CASSPTRGQGEQYF. CDR3 DNA: TGTGCCAGCAGCCCGACCCGTGGACAGGGGGAGCAGTACTTC.

The chain couples TRBV28 to TRBJ1-2, with TRBD1 as a possible D gene (6 bases). This CDR3 contains 15 residues. Germline lookup yields CDR1 MDHEN and CDR2 SYDVKM. V was trimmed by 6 bases and J by 8 bases, leaving 22 bases between them. The CDR3, as DNA: TGTGCCAGCAGCCCCCGGGCGGCCCGCCAGGGGGGCTACACCTTC. Translated, it gives CASSPRAARQGGYTF.

This chain joins TRBV10-3 and TRBJ1-3, with D maybe TRBD1 (5 bases). Per the germline V gene, CDR1 is ENHRY and CDR2 is SYGVKD. The germline V and J ends were trimmed by 6 bases and 8 bases, with 26 bases remaining between them. CDR3 length: 17 amino acids. CDR3 amino acids: CAISGPAGRARSDTIYF. CDR3 DNA: TGTGCCATCAGCGGGCCTGCTGGCAGGGCCCGGTCGGACACCATATATTTT.

J is TRBJ2-1 and V is TRBV9, with TRBD2 identical over 14 bases. The ends lost 4 bases at V and 5 bases at J; junction bases unmatched: 8. The germline CDR1 and CDR2 sequences are SGDLS and YYNGEE. This CDR3 region has 17 residues. CDR3: CASSTGGGLAGDNEQFF. The CDR3 coding sequence is TGTGCCAGCAGCACCGGAGGGGGACTAGCGGGAGACAATGAGCAGTTCTTC.

The chain has TRBV28 and TRBJ1-3; 8 nucleotides match TRBD1. CDR1 and CDR2 from the germline V gene are MDHEN and SYDVKM. This CDR3 contains 14 residues. The V segment lost 7 bases and the J segment 3 bases; nucleotides outside the gene matches: 5. The CDR3 nucleotides read TGTGCCAGCACCACGACAGGGGTTGGAAACACCATATATTTT. Its translation is CASTTTGVGNTIYF.

The chain is built from TRBV7-2 and TRBJ1-5, with a tentative D call TRBD1 (5 bases). Germline-derived CDR1 and CDR2 are SGHTA and FQGNSA. V was shortened by 1 base and J by 6 bases, with 13 bases between the two germline ends. The CDR3 has 15 amino acids. As DNA, the CDR3 is TGTGCCAGCAGCTTAGGAAGGGGCCACGGTCAGCCCCAGCATTTT. Encoded protein: CASSLGRGHGQPQHF.

The gene calls are TRBV30 and TRBJ2-1, with D hard to call. From germline, CDR1 is GTSNPN and CDR2 SVGIG (reference sequence). The CDR3 spans 14 residues. The ends were cut back, 6 bases at V and 1 base at J, with 13 bases in the middle. CDR3 sequence (DNA): TGTGCCTGCCCTTACAAGACTTCCTACAATGAGCAGTTCTTC. Its protein product is CACPYKTSYNEQFF.

The J gene is TRBJ2-1, the V gene TRBV2, with 10 bases aligning to TRBD2. The V gene's germline CDR1 is SNHLY and CDR2 FYNNEI. V shed 8 bases, J shed 5 bases, and the junction held 9 bases outside the gene matches. The CDR3 is 15 residues long. For the CDR3, the DNA is TGTGCCAGCGGACAAGCGGGAGGGCCCAACAATGAGCAGTTCTTC. Amino acids: CASGQAGGPNNEQFF. The whole variable domain, remainder taken from reference TRBV2 and TRBJ2-1, is EPEVTQTPSHQVTQMGQEVILRCVPISNHLYFYWYRQILGQKVEFLVSFYNNEISEKSEIFDDQFSVERPDGSNFTLKIRSTKLEDSAMYFCASGQAGGPNNEQFFGPGTRLTVL.

The chain has TRBV4-3 and TRBJ2-5; 7 bases align to TRBD2. The CDR3 covers 16 residues. With 0 bases clipped from V and 5 bases from J, the junction kept 9 bases outside the gene matches. The germline V gene has CDR1 LGHNA and CDR2 YSLEER. CDR3 nucleotide sequence: TGCGCCAGCAGCCAAGAATCAGGGACTATTATGGAGACCCAGTACTTC. As protein: CASSQESGTIMETQYF.

The chain has TRBV11-2 and TRBJ2-7; 7 bases are a match to TRBD1. Unmatched junction bases numbered 14, after V lost 5 bases and J lost 1 base. Germline-derived CDR1 and CDR2 are SGHAT and FQNNGV. The CDR3 is 17 residues long. CDR3 bases: TGTGCCAGCAGCGTTTCGCTAGCAGGGGGTTCGTCCTACGAGCAGTACTTC. It encodes CASSVSLAGGSSYEQYF.

The J gene is TRBJ2-7, the V gene TRBV5-1, with a tentative D call TRBD1 (6 bases). This CDR3 comprises 13 residues. In germline, CDR1 is SGHRS, CDR2 YFSETQ. The V gene lost 5 bases and the J gene lost 5 bases, with 14 bases spanning the gap. CDR3: CASSWTPGDEQYF. The CDR3 DNA reads TGCGCCAGCAGTTGGACCCCAGGGGACGAGCAGTACTTC.

The V gene is TRBV11-2, the J gene TRBJ2-7, with 7 bases aligning to TRBD1. Trimming took 4 bases from V and 0 from J; bases not matched to a gene: 6. Germline V gene sequence: CDR1 SGHAT, CDR2 FQNNGV. The CDR3 loop spans 15 amino acids. The CDR3 here is CASSSTGDNSYEQYF. The CDR3 DNA reads TGTGCCAGCAGCTCAACAGGGGACAACTCCTACGAGCAGTACTTC.

The table lists this clone with a count of one. The chain is built from TRBV11-2 and TRBJ2-7, with a possible D match to TRBD1 (6 bases). The ends were cut back, 5 bases at V and 2 bases at J, with 16 bases in the middle. The CDR3 has 15 residues. Germline values: CDR1 SGHAT, CDR2 FQNNGV. CDR3 in amino acids: CASSLDSAVTYEQYF. For the CDR3, the DNA is TGTGCCAGCAGCCTGGACAGTGCGGTAACCTACGAGCAGTACTTC.

This chain uses TRBV5-4 with TRBJ2-4; D is uncertain. Trimming left V 0 bases short and J 0 bases short, with 4 bases between. The CDR3 is 14 amino acids. CDR1 SGHNT and CDR2 YYREEE come from the germline V gene (reference sequence). Here the CDR3 DNA reads TGTGCCAGCAGCTTGGCGGGAGCCAAAAACATTCAGTACTTC. Its translation is CASSLAGAKNIQYF.